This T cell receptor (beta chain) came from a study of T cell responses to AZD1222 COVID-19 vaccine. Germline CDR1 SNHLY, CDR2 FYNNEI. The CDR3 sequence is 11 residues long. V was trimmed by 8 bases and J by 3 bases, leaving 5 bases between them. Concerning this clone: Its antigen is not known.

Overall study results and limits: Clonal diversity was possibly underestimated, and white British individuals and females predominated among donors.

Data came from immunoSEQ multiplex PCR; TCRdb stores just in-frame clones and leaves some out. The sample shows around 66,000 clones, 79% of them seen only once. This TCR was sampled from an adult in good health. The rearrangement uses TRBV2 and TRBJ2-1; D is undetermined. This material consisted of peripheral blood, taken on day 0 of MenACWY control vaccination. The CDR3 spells CASEDYNEQFF. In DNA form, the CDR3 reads TGTGCCAGCGAGGACTACAATGAGCAGTTCTTC. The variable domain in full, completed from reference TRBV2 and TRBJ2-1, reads EPEVTQTPSHQVTQMGQEVILRCVPISNHLYFYWYRQILGQKVEFLVSFYNNEISEKSEIFDDQFSVERPDGSNFTLKIRSTKLEDSAMYFCASEDYNEQFFGPGTRLTVL.